These 14 T cell receptor beta chains were sequenced from one sample in a study of OX40 agonist ivuxolimab in advanced cancers. TCRdb's table, derived via immunoSEQ multiplex PCR, lists solely in-frame clones and lacks some. The data hold about 62,000 clones, with more than 85% observed a single time. This material consisted of CD4+ or CD8+ T cells sorted from blood, taken in a trial of the OX40 agonist ivuxolimab. These receptors all come from an adult with an advanced solid tumor such as melanoma, head and neck, liver or kidney cancer.

The chain links TRBV5-4 to TRBJ1-2; TRBD1 might be the D (5 bases). This CDR3 comprises 12 residues. Deletions cut 5 bases from V and 8 bases from J, with 13 bases between. The germline gives CDR1 SGHNT, CDR2 YYREEE (reference sequence). CDR3: CASSFGTWGYTF. For the CDR3, the DNA is TGTGCCAGCAGTTTCGGGACGTGGGGCTACACCTTC.

The J gene is TRBJ1-5, the V gene TRBV2, with D possibly matching TRBD1 (5 bases). From germline, CDR1 is SNHLY and CDR2 FYNNEI. This CDR3 is built from 13 residues. The V gene lost 6 bases and the J gene lost 4 bases, with 10 bases spanning the gap. The CDR3 DNA reads TGTGCCAGCAGGCGAACAGGTAATCAGCCCCAGCATTTT. Protein: CASRRTGNQPQHF.

V gene TRBV2 combines with J gene TRBJ2-2, with 8 bases fitting TRBD2. Germline V CDR1 and CDR2: SNHLY, FYNNEI. There are 14 residues in the CDR3. The trim removed 4 bases at V and 6 bases at J, leaving 4 bases unmatched. The CDR3 nucleotides read TGTGCCAGCAGTGTAGCGGGGTTGGCCGGGGAGCTGTTTTTT. Its translation is CASSVAGLAGELFF.

This chain joins TRBV4-1 and TRBJ2-3, with 8 bases aligning to TRBD1. This CDR3 spans 17 amino acids. J lost 2 bases, V lost 1 base, and 8 bases had no gene match. The germline V gene has CDR1 MGHRA and CDR2 YSYEKL. In DNA form, the CDR3 reads TGCGCCAGCAGCCAAGGATCCCGGACAGGGTACACAGATACGCAGTATTTT. It translates to CASSQGSRTGYTDTQYF.

The rearrangement uses TRBV6-5 and TRBJ2-1, with D maybe TRBD1 (6 bases). CDR1 and CDR2 from the germline V gene are MNHEY and SVGAGI. Trimming shortened V by 5 bases and J by 5 bases, and 10 bases separated the two germline ends. The CDR3 runs to 13 residues. The CDR3 region has the DNA TGTGCCAGCAGTCAACGGACAGACAATGAGCAGTTCTTC. This encodes CASSQRTDNEQFF.

This sequence joins TRBV27 and TRBJ2-3, with 7 bases fitting TRBD2. Germline V lookup: CDR1 MNHEY, CDR2 SMNVEV (reference sequence). The CDR3 has 18 amino acids. J was trimmed by 0 bases and V by 0 bases; bases with no gene match: 9. The CDR3 DNA sequence: TGTGCCAGCAGTTTATCGGTACTAGCGTTAGCTAGCACAGATACGCAGTATTTT. Translating it yields CASSLSVLALASTDTQYF.

As concerns this clone: Other DNA sequences within the sample encode an identical CDR3. This rearrangement joins TRBV19 to TRBJ2-7; 7 bases agree with TRBD1. The CDR3 runs to 13 residues. J gave up 4 bases and V 3 bases, and 3 bases lay outside the gene matches. Germline lookup yields CDR1 LNHDA and CDR2 SQIVND (reference sequence). CDR3: CASSIGTDYEQYF. CDR3 bases: TGTGCCAGTAGTATCGGGACAGATTACGAGCAGTACTTC.

The chain couples TRBV30 to TRBJ2-1; perhaps TRBD2 as D (6 bases). Germline CDR1 GTSNPN, CDR2 SVGIG (reference sequence). V lost 1 base to trimming and J lost 10 bases, with 20 bases between them. CDR3 length equals 15 residues. The CDR3 DNA sequence: TGTGCCTGGAGTGACGAGGGGAGGACGGGGGAGGAGCAGTTCTTC. Translated: CAWSDEGRTGEEQFF.

This sequence joins TRBV14 and TRBJ1-2; D not resolved. This CDR3 is 12 amino acids long. The V gene's germline CDR1 is SGHDN and CDR2 FVKESK. V gave up 2 bases and J gave up 5 bases, with 6 bases separating them. The CDR3: CASSQRPYGYTF. As DNA, the CDR3 is TGTGCCAGCAGCCAAAGGCCGTATGGCTACACCTTC.

This sequence joins TRBV6-1 and TRBJ1-2; 8 bases line up with TRBD1. This CDR3 is 14 amino acids long. Germline CDR1 MNHNS, CDR2 SASEGT. Losses at the gene ends were 2 bases for V and 6 bases for J; bases not matched to a gene: 5. The CDR3 DNA reads as TGTGCCAGCAGTGAATACAGGGGGAATAATGGCTACACCTTC. It yields the protein CASSEYRGNNGYTF.

The chain recombines TRBV4-1 with TRBJ1-4; D is ambiguous. Germline V gene data show CDR1 as MGHRA and CDR2 as YSYEKL. V lost 0 bases and J 6 bases, leaving 14 bases between the germline ends. The CDR3 has 16 amino acids. The CDR3 region has the DNA TGCGCCAGCAGCCAAGATTTTGTAGGGCTCGATGAAAAACTGTTTTTT. Residues: CASSQDFVGLDEKLFF.

The genes are TRBV4-1 and TRBJ2-1, with 8 bases aligning to TRBD2. This CDR3 is built from 16 residues. From germline, CDR1 is MGHRA and CDR2 YSYEKL. V lost 1 base and J lost 0; bases outside the gene matches: 2. The CDR3 DNA sequence: TGCGCCAGCAGCCAAGTAGCGGGAAGCTCCTACAATGAGCAGTTCTTC. Translation gives CASSQVAGSSYNEQFF.

The rearrangement links TRBV18 to TRBJ2-4, with D perhaps given as TRBD1 or TRBD2 (5 bases each). Germline assignment: CDR1 KGHSH and CDR2 LQKENI. This CDR3 has 19 amino acids. V was cut by 1 base and J by 0 bases, with 19 bases left in between. The DNA of the CDR3 is TGTGCCAGCTCACCACGAGGGGAATTTGGTTTGAGAGCCAAAAACATTCAGTACTTC. Amino acids: CASSPRGEFGLRAKNIQYF.

The V call is TRBV15, the J call TRBJ1-1; TRBD1 matches 8 bases. The ends lost 0 bases at V and 1 base at J; junction bases unmatched: 4. This CDR3 is built from 16 residues. CDR1 LNHNV and CDR2 YYDKDF come from the germline V gene (reference sequence). The CDR3 here is CATSREEGTGNTEAFF. CDR3 nucleotides: TGTGCCACCAGCAGAGAAGAGGGGACAGGGAACACTGAAGCTTTCTTT.